Following are 8 T cell receptor beta chains from one sample sequenced in a study of T cells in localized non-small cell lung cancer. Assay used: immunoSEQ multiplex PCR; TCRdb lists only in-frame clones, some missing. In the table there are 15,000 to 18,000 clones, 70% to 90% of which are singletons. This sample comprised peripheral blood mononuclear cells, obtained before any cancer treatment. The receptors were sampled from a male donor aged 60 or over with stage II lung adenocarcinoma.

The chain uses TRBV19 and TRBJ2-5; unclear D gene. The CDR3 spans 15 residues. V was cut by 6 bases and J by 1 base, with 15 bases left in between. From germline, CDR1 is LNHDA and CDR2 SQIVND (reference sequence). CDR3 bases: TGTGCCAGTAGCAACCTGGACGGATTCCAAGAGACCCAGTACTTC. It codes for CASSNLDGFQETQYF.

The chain joins TRBV18 to TRBJ1-1; 8 nucleotides line up with TRBD1. The CDR3 has 16 amino acids. Germline CDR1 reads KGHSH; CDR2 reads LQKENI. J lost 3 bases, V lost 6 bases, and 12 bases had no gene match. The CDR3 bases are TGTGCCAGCTCCCCCTACAGGGGGGGGTCGGACACTGAAGCTTTCTTT. Its protein product is CASSPYRGGSDTEAFF.

The genes are TRBV29-1 and TRBJ1-1; D perhaps matches TRBD1 (6 bases). The CDR3 is made up of 11 amino acids. Germline CDR1 reads SQVTM; CDR2 reads ANQGSEA. The CDR3 spells CTYKEGGEAFF. Written as DNA, the CDR3 is TGCACCTACAAAGAGGGGGGTGAAGCTTTCTTT. Drawing the rest from reference TRBV29-1 and TRBJ1-1, the complete variable domain is SAVISQKPSRDICQRGTSLTIQCQVDSQVTMMFWYRQQPGQSLTLIATANQGSEATYESGFVIDKFPISRPNLTFSTLTVSNMSPEDSSIYLCTYKEGGEAFFGQGTRLTVV.

This clone was detected only once. CDR3: CSIPSGRASYEQYF. The CDR3 DNA reads TGCAGCATACCTAGCGGGAGGGCGTCCTACGAGCAGTACTTC. The chain employs TRBV29-1 and TRBJ2-7; 12 bases map to TRBD2. V gave up 8 bases and J gave up 1 base; unmatched junction bases: 6. Germline lookup yields CDR1 SQVTM and CDR2 ANQGSEA. CDR3 length equals 14 residues.

This rearrangement joins TRBV18 to TRBJ1-2; TRBD1 aligns across 11 bases. Germline CDR1 is KGHSH and CDR2 is LQKENI. After removal of 3 bases from V and 4 bases from J, the junction contained 10 bases not matched to a gene. The CDR3 length is 17 residues. CDR3 sequence: CASSPGRTGGASYGYTF. Written as DNA, the CDR3 is TGTGCCAGCTCACCGGGACGGACAGGGGGCGCGAGCTATGGCTACACCTTC.

This chain connects TRBV7-9 to TRBJ2-3; 15 bases are a match to TRBD2. V shed 5 bases, J shed 5 bases, and the junction held 14 bases outside the gene matches. CDR1 is SEHNR, CDR2 FQNEAQ, per germline (reference sequence). This CDR3 has 19 residues. The CDR3 spells CASSPLLGLAGGYGDTQYF. CDR3 sequence (DNA): TGTGCCAGCAGCCCACTCCTCGGACTAGCGGGAGGGTATGGAGATACGCAGTATTTT.

This clone was seen only once. The gene calls are TRBV7-9 and TRBJ1-5, with unresolved D. Germline V gene data show CDR1 as SEHNR and CDR2 as FQNEAQ (reference sequence). The CDR3 is made up of 13 amino acids. V was cut by 3 bases and J by 2 bases, with 5 bases left in between. DNA of the CDR3: TGTGCCAGCAGCTTGCAGGGCAATCAGCCCCAGCATTTT. Its protein is CASSLQGNQPQHF.

The chain couples TRBV18 to TRBJ1-6; D remains ambiguous. The V gene's germline CDR1 is KGHSH and CDR2 LQKENI. This CDR3 contains 14 residues. V was clipped by 3 bases and J by 14 bases, with 17 bases between them. The CDR3 coding sequence is TGTGCCAGCTCACCCAAAGCGGAGCCCCAGGCCCTCCACTTT. This codes for CASSPKAEPQALHF. Drawing the rest from reference TRBV18 and TRBJ1-6, the complete variable domain is NAGVMQNPRHLVRRRGQEARLRCSPMKGHSHVYWYRQLPEEGLKFMVYLQKENIIDESGMPKERFSAEFPKEGPSILRIQQVVRGDSAAYFCASSPKAEPQALHFGNGTRLTVT.